This TCR beta chain is from a study of blood T cell repertoires in COVID-19. Germline V gene lookup returns CDR1 MGHRA and CDR2 YSYEKL. Trimming cost V 2 bases and J 4 bases, with 12 bases left between them. There are 15 residues in the CDR3. The protocol was immunoSEQ multiplex PCR, while the TCRdb copy is restricted to in-frame clones and leaves out a portion. The table records 150,000 to 200,000 clones, 70% to 85% of them present only once. Material: peripheral blood. V and J are TRBV4-1 and TRBJ1-3; D is undetermined. This clonotype was obtained from a man between 45 and 60 years old who had recovered from COVID-19. The CDR3 spells CASSQNSLQGNTIYF. The CDR3 DNA sequence: TGCGCCAGCAGCCAAAACTCCTTACAGGGAAACACCATATATTTT.